This T cell receptor beta chain was recorded in a study of Ad26.COV2.S vaccination and SARS-CoV-2 variants (dated by TCRdb to the early 2020s). In the study overall: Donors in the vaccine arm were drawn from COV1001, a multicentre, randomized, double-blind, placebo-controlled phase I-IIa trial testing Ad26.COV2.S in healthy adults. Participants in the trial were split at random into five groups of five each, receiving low-dose or high-dose Ad26.COV2.S once or twice, or else placebo on both occasions. Sequencing of the TCRbeta repertoire served to evaluate the specificity and breadth of SARS-CoV-2-reactive T cell receptors following Ad26.COV2.S vaccination. Ad26.COV2.S was given intramuscularly at 5x10^10 or 1x10^11 viral particles, as a single shot or as two shots 56 days apart. A total of 32 samples were included in the TCR-sequenced set, comprising around 19 Ad26.COV2.S vaccine recipients, 5 placebo recipients and 8 SARS-CoV-2 convalescent individuals. Throughout the experiments and outcome assessment, investigators stayed blinded to trial group allocation.

The paper's findings and limits, for the study overall: Higher spike-specific TCR breadth was observed in Ad26.COV2.S recipients than in placebo recipients (P = 0.0014). After vaccination, substantial breadth of spike-specific CD8+ and CD4+ T cell responses was reported. The authors noted that total T cell responses may have been underestimated by the TCR breadth and depth analyses. The study was not powered to compare responses between vaccine doses or regimens. Non-spike TCR breadth was comparable between vaccine and placebo recipients, consistent with the vaccine containing only spike.

This clone appeared a single time. Its antigen remains unidentified. Base qualities were left out, and no much larger clone turns up one base away. The immunoSEQ Assay was used to sequence TCRbeta CDR3 regions. After extraction, genomic DNA underwent amplification by bias-controlled multiplex PCR, followed by high-throughput sequencing. The paper's data handling went like this. To quantify the absolute abundance of every unique TCRbeta CDR3 region, sequences were collapsed and filtered. T cell fraction was estimated by normalizing TCRbeta template counts to usable DNA, which was measured by amplifying reference genes present in all nucleated cells. Repertoire TCRs were annotated as SARS-CoV-2-specific when V gene, CDR3 amino acid sequence and J gene were exactly matched to a known reactive TCR set. The reference SARS-CoV-2 TCR set was obtained from MIRA and was filtered for enrichment in COVID-19-positive ImmuneCODE repertoires, whereby public or cross-reactive TCRs were removed. Based on the MIRA antigens, annotated TCRs were further analysed at the level of specific ORF or position within ORF. Depth was the summed frequency of annotated unique rearrangements, while breadth was defined as annotated unique rearrangements over total unique productive rearrangements. Two-sided Wilcoxon rank-sum tests were applied when comparing TCR breadth between groups. Sourced from immuneACCESS, this table was stored by TCRdb with only in-frame sequences that have V and J called. A share of the clones is absent; for the studies checked, an unresolved V gene accounts for under half, and the remainder has no known explanation. V and J calls and clone size come straight from that table; D and trimming were deduced from the DNA. Within this sample are about 350,000 clones, with approximately 86% of them counted one time only. About 10% of the sample is held by the ten biggest clonotypes.

Taken with the paper, the label for treatment or condition translates to: approximately 18 received Ad26.COV2.S at low or high dose, single or two shots; 5 received placebo; per-sample allocation not given. Repertoires of vaccine and placebo recipients were sequenced from samples taken on day 63 after the first injection. Cohort 1b enrolled 20 to 30 adults aged 18-55 years at a single site in Boston, USA, between 29 July and 7 August 2020. Ad26.COV2.S consisted of a replication-incompetent adenovirus type 26 vector by which a prefusion-stabilized SARS-CoV-2 spike protein from the original Wuhan strain was expressed. This specimen consisted of peripheral blood, obtained in a trial of Ad26.COV2.S vaccine versus placebo. The sequence was collected from a person aged 18-60 years who received the Ad26.COV2.S COVID-19 vaccine or a placebo.

The bases are TGCAGTGCTAGAAAGGGAGGGACCCAGTACTTC. It codes for CSARKGGTQYF. The chain couples TRBV20-1 to TRBJ2-5; a tentative D match to TRBD2 spans 6 bases. CDR1 and CDR2, looked up from the germline V gene (reference sequence), are DFQATT and SNEGSKA. V is clipped by 2 bases and J by 7 bases, and the sequence between their germline boundaries is 8 bases long. From its cysteine to its phenylalanine, the CDR3 spans 11 amino acids. The DNA shown is the 33-base CDR3, in frame from base 1.